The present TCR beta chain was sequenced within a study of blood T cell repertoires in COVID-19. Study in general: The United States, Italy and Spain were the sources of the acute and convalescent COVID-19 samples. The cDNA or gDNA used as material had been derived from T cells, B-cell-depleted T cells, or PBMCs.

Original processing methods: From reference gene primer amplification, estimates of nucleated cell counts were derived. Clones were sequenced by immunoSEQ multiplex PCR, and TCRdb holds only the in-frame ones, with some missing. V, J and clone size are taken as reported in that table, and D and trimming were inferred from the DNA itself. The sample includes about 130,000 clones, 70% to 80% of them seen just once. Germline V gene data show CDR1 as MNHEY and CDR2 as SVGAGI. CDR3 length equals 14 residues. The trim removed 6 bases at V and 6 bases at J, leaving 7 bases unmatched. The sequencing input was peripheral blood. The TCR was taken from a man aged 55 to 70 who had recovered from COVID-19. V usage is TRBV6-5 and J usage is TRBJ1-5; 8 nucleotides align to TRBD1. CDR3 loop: CASSLRDRLQPQHF. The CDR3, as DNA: TGTGCCAGCAGCCTCCGGGACAGGCTTCAGCCCCAGCATTTT.